The present entry profiles one T cell receptor beta chain with its context. The sample originates from a study of blood T cell repertoires in COVID-19. Germline lookup yields CDR1 SEHNR and CDR2 FQNEAQ (reference sequence). The CDR3 consists of 16 residues. The V end was cut by 0 bases, the J end by 0 bases, with 9 bases between. Measured with immunoSEQ multiplex PCR; TCRdb has only the in-frame clones, and not every one. The table lists roughly 280,000 clones, approximately 85% of them singletons. This receptor was obtained from a woman aged 70 to 79 with acute or convalescent COVID-19. Sequencing was performed on peripheral blood. The chain combines TRBV7-9 with TRBJ2-1; D gene uncertain. The DNA of the CDR3 is TGTGCCAGCAGCTTAGCGCGGCTCGGCTCCTACAATGAGCAGTTCTTC. It codes for CASSLARLGSYNEQFF.